This is a list of T cell receptor beta chains from one sample in a study of cytomegalovirus exposure and HLA in healthy donors. Produced via immunoSEQ multiplex PCR; TCRdb's table is partial and in-frame only. The sample consists of tens of thousands of clones, under 85% of them appearing once. Specimen: PBMCs. These receptors came from a woman aged 40 to 55 in good health and CMV-seropositive. Each CDR3 is given with its conserved first and last residue. The order of the fields is V gene, clone size, D gene, J gene, CDR3 DNA, CDR3 protein. D genes are given only for firm matches. Size is omitted from some rows. Given values are once, few, many or a class for expanded clones.

>TRBV5-1|once|TRBD2|TRBJ2-3
TGCGCCAGCAGCTCCGGACTAGCGGGGGGGCCGAATACGCAGTATTTT
CASSSGLAGGPNTQYF
>TRBV7-8|NA|NA|TRBJ2-7
TGTGCCAGCAGCCTAACAATAGGAGGCGAGCAGTACTTC
CASSLTIGGEQYF
>TRBV2|NA|NA|TRBJ2-5
TGTGCCAGCGGGGGGGGCGTCCAAGAGACCCAGTACTTC
CASGGGVQETQYF
>TRBV28|few|NA|TRBJ1-1
TGTGCCAGCAGCCGTCCGTCGGGGAACTCTGAAGCTTTCTTT
CASSRPSGNSEAFF
>TRBV7-3|NA|NA|TRBJ1-1
TGTGCCAGCAGCTTGGGGGGGTTCACTGAAGCTTTCTTT
CASSLGGFTEAFF
>TRBV7-9|NA|TRBD2|TRBJ2-1
TGTGCCAGCAGCTTGGGACTAGCGGGGGCGGCGGCCTACAATGAGCAGTTCTTC
CASSLGLAGAAAYNEQFF
>TRBV2|NA|TRBD1|TRBJ2-1
TGTGCCAGCAGGCTAGGACAGGGCTCCTACAATGAGCAGTTCTTC
CASRLGQGSYNEQFF
>TRBV19|NA|TRBD1|TRBJ1-6
TGTGCCAGTAGTATCGACAGGGGTCATTCACCCCTCCACTTT
CASSIDRGHSPLHF
>TRBV7-6|once|NA|TRBJ2-5
TGTGCCAGCAGCCCCCCCGCGGAGAAGACCCAGTACTTC
CASSPPAEKTQYF
>TRBV2|NA|TRBD2|TRBJ2-2
TGTGCCAGCAGTTCCGTGGAGCGGGGCACCGGGGAGCTGTTTTTT
CASSSVERGTGELFF
>TRBV4-1|NA|NA|TRBJ2-1
TGCGCCAGCAGCCAAGTTCCGGTGGAAACGGGTGAGCAGTTCTTC
CASSQVPVETGEQFF
>TRBV30|once|NA|TRBJ1-1
TGTGCCTGGAGTACAGGGCGGCCTCAAGCTTTCTTT
CAWSTGRPQAFF